This T cell receptor (beta chain) comes out of a study of cytomegalovirus exposure and HLA in healthy donors. Findings and limits, study-wide: The majority of CMV-associated TCR beta chains were reported as apparently HLA-restricted in a later analysis. In a later analysis, common viral pathogens appeared linked to several of the most significant clusters. Earlier results showed most TCR beta V segments being productive about 87% or about 30% of the time. The likely origin of a cluster of highly shared sequence variants was a sequencing artifact.

The PCR was carried out with 60 Vbeta primers and 13 Jbeta primers. Assay used: immunoSEQ multiplex PCR; TCRdb lists only in-frame clones, some missing. Of roughly 250,000 clones in the sample, around 66% were seen once. Details on this clone: Its antigen remains unknown.

This CDR3 region has 15 residues. CDR1 and CDR2 from the germline V gene are MNHEY and SMNVEV (reference sequence). V dropped 0 bases and J dropped 5 bases, with 10 bases sitting between them. The V call is TRBV27, the J call TRBJ2-2, with D possibly matching TRBD1 (5 bases). The receptor was derived from a female donor in good health and CMV-seronegative. Sequencing used PBMCs. The CDR3 region has the DNA TGTGCCAGCAGTTTATCTCCACAGGTTACCGGGGAGCTGTTTTTT. Protein: CASSLSPQVTGELFF.